A single sample gave rise to the 26 T cell receptor beta chains below, sequenced in a study of technical replicates of blood from several donors. The repertoire was sequenced with immunoSEQ multiplex PCR; TCRdb's copy has only in-frame clones and lacks some. Here the sample spans more than 65,000 clones, 91% being singletons. Material for sequencing was T cells isolated from PBMCs. These receptors were collected from a human donor in good health. Some clones in this sample may be carry-over from other donors' samples.

This sequence joins TRBV5-6 and TRBJ2-7; tentative D call: TRBD1 (5 bases). Germline V gives CDR1 SGHDT, CDR2 YYEEEE. CDR3 size: 16 residues. V shed 2 bases and J shed 0 bases, with 15 bases lying between them. The CDR3 DNA sequence: TGTGCCAGCAGCTTAAAGACAGCACTTTACTCCTACGAGCAGTACTTC. Translated, it gives CASSLKTALYSYEQYF. The full variable domain, in which reference TRBV5-6 and TRBJ2-7 provide the parts outside the CDR3, is DAGVTQSPTHLIKTRGQQVTLRCSPKSGHDTVSWYQQALGQGPQFIFQYYEEEERQRGNFPDRFSGHQFPNYSSELNVNALLLGDSALYLCASSLKTALYSYEQYFGPGTRLTVT.

In its sample, this clone was seen once. The V gene is TRBV4-1, the J gene TRBJ1-6; the D is unclear. Germline lookup yields CDR1 MGHRA and CDR2 YSYEKL. The CDR3 is 16 amino acids. Trimming took off 1 base at V and 8 bases at J, with 15 bases between the two ends. The CDR3: CASSQVRDIRDSPLHF. As DNA, the CDR3 is TGCGCCAGCAGCCAAGTCCGGGATATTCGGGATTCACCCCTCCACTTT.

The chain recombines TRBV5-1 with TRBJ2-3, with 7 bases lining up with TRBD1. This CDR3 contains 13 residues. CDR1 is SGHRS and CDR2 is YFSETQ in the germline V gene. J was trimmed by 4 bases and V by 1 base; bases with no gene match: 0. Here the CDR3 reads CASSLQGADTQYF. CDR3 nucleotide sequence: TGCGCCAGCAGCTTGCAGGGGGCAGATACGCAGTATTTT.

This rearrangement joins TRBV4-1 to TRBJ2-1, with 14 bases aligning to TRBD2. In germline, CDR1 is MGHRA, CDR2 YSYEKL. Trimming at V came to 7 bases and at J to 10 bases, leaving 9 bases not matched to a gene. The CDR3 is made up of 15 amino acids. DNA for the CDR3: TGCGCCAGCACCTCGACTAGCGGGGGGGCCAGGGAGCAGTTCTTC. Encoded protein: CASTSTSGGAREQFF.

This clone has more than one count but fewer than ten. The chain uses TRBV11-3 and TRBJ1-1, with 10 nucleotides matching TRBD1. The V gene end was trimmed by 4 bases and the J gene end by 3 bases; junction bases not matched to a gene: 2. CDR1 SGHNT and CDR2 YENEEA come from the germline V gene. The CDR3 runs 14 residues. DNA of the CDR3: TGTGCCAGCAGCTCAGGACAGGGGGACACTGAAGCTTTCTTT. Protein: CASSSGQGDTEAFF.

This rearrangement joins TRBV6-1 to TRBJ1-2; TRBD1 matches 10 bases. CDR3 size: 14 residues. V was clipped by 8 bases and J by 3 bases; unmatched bases: 6. Germline lookup yields CDR1 MNHNS and CDR2 SASEGT. CDR3 amino acids: CASGATGGHYGYTF. DNA of the CDR3: TGTGCCAGCGGGGCGACAGGGGGCCACTATGGCTACACCTTC.

V is TRBV27 and J is TRBJ1-5; the match to TRBD1 covers 7 bases. Per the germline V gene, CDR1 is MNHEY and CDR2 is SMNVEV (reference sequence). J was trimmed by 4 bases and V by 6 bases; bases with no gene match: 9. This CDR3 comprises 15 residues. Here the CDR3 reads CASRARTGRNQPQHF. The DNA for the CDR3 is TGTGCCAGCAGAGCCAGGACAGGTAGAAATCAGCCCCAGCATTTT.

The chain combines TRBV30 with TRBJ1-6; D is perhaps TRBD1 (5 bases). Per the germline V gene, CDR1 is GTSNPN and CDR2 is SVGIG (reference sequence). The CDR3 length is 11 residues. V was clipped by 5 bases and J by 11 bases, with 10 bases between them. CDR3 DNA: TGTGCCTGGGGGGACTTGCCACCCCTCCACTTT. Its translation: CAWGDLPPLHF.

The sample holds a few counts of this clone. The V gene is TRBV19, the J gene TRBJ1-1; 10 bases map to TRBD1. There are 15 residues in the CDR3. After removal of 4 bases from V and 2 bases from J, the junction contained 4 bases not matched to a gene. Germline values: CDR1 LNHDA, CDR2 SQIVND (reference sequence). The CDR3 here is CASSKWTGGNTEAFF. CDR3 in DNA: TGTGCCAGTAGTAAATGGACAGGGGGAAACACTGAAGCTTTCTTT.

V usage is TRBV7-8 and J usage is TRBJ1-2; D remains unclear. Per the germline V gene, CDR1 is SGHVS and CDR2 is FQNEAQ. The CDR3 loop spans 14 amino acids. V was shortened by 0 bases and J by 7 bases, with 12 bases between the two germline ends. Written as DNA, the CDR3 is TGTGCCAGCAGCTTAGCGGGCAGAGATACTGGCTACACCTTC. Residues: CASSLAGRDTGYTF.

DNA of the CDR3: TGTGCCAGCAGCTTGAGCGACAGGGACAACACTGAAGCTTTCTTT. Its translation: CASSLSDRDNTEAFF. The rearrangement links TRBV5-8 to TRBJ1-1; TRBD1 agrees at 7 bases. V lost 1 base and J lost 2; bases outside the gene matches: 5. The CDR3 consists of 15 residues. CDR1 and CDR2 from the germline V gene are SGHTS and YDEGEE.

The chain is built from TRBV4-1 and TRBJ2-3; maybe TRBD2 (5 bases). The CDR3 contains 18 residues. Germline V gene sequence: CDR1 MGHRA, CDR2 YSYEKL. Trimming removed 2 bases from V and 1 base from J, with 19 bases in between. The CDR3: CASSQSPPLEFGTDTQYF. The DNA of the CDR3 is TGCGCCAGCAGCCAATCCCCTCCACTAGAGTTCGGCACAGATACGCAGTATTTT.

The chain links TRBV9 to TRBJ1-4; 11 nucleotides agree with TRBD1. The CDR3 is made up of 14 amino acids. The V segment lost 4 bases and the J segment 7 bases; nucleotides outside the gene matches: 3. Germline loops: CDR1 SGDLS, CDR2 YYNGEE. The CDR3 DNA reads as TGTGCCAGCAGCACCGGGACAGGGGGTGAAAAACTGTTTTTT. Protein: CASSTGTGGEKLFF.

The V and J genes are TRBV4-2 and TRBJ2-1; 7 bases align to TRBD1. The germline CDR1 and CDR2 sequences are LGHNA and YNFKEQ. After removal of 6 bases from V and 4 bases from J, the junction contained 3 bases not matched to a gene. The CDR3 covers 13 residues. Here the CDR3 reads CASRKTGYNEQFF. As DNA, the CDR3 is TGTGCCAGCAGGAAGACAGGGTACAATGAGCAGTTCTTC.

This rearrangement joins TRBV27 to TRBJ1-4; 9 nucleotides line up with TRBD1. The V gene end was trimmed by 2 bases and the J gene end by 7 bases; junction bases not matched to a gene: 5. The CDR3 has 15 amino acids. Germline values: CDR1 MNHEY, CDR2 SMNVEV (reference sequence). Here the CDR3 DNA reads TGTGCCAGCAGTTTAACAGGGGGCTGGGGTGAAAAACTGTTTTTT. It yields the protein CASSLTGGWGEKLFF. The complete variable domain, with remaining parts taken from reference TRBV27 and TRBJ1-4, reads EAQVTQNPRYLITVTGKKLTVTCSQNMNHEYMSWYRQDPGLGLRQIYYSMNVEVTDKGDVPEGYKVSRKEKRNFPLILESPSPNQTSLYFCASSLTGGWGEKLFFGSGTQLSVL.

This chain connects TRBV9 to TRBJ2-3; D remains ambiguous. The ends were cut back, 0 bases at V and 0 bases at J, with 8 bases in the middle. This CDR3 spans 15 amino acids. Germline V gene data show CDR1 as SGDLS and CDR2 as YYNGEE. CDR3 sequence (DNA): TGTGCCAGCAGCGTAGCTACAGCTAGCACAGATACGCAGTATTTT. This gives the protein CASSVATASTDTQYF.

This clone was seen just once. The chain links TRBV11-2 to TRBJ1-4, with 9 nucleotides matching TRBD1. The J segment lost 0 bases and the V segment lost 4 bases, leaving 12 bases of the junction unmatched. This CDR3 comprises 19 residues. Germline CDR1 and CDR2: SGHAT and FQNNGV. CDR3 protein: CASSSIRGTGTATNEKLFF. The CDR3, as DNA: TGTGCCAGCAGCTCCATTCGCGGGACAGGGACCGCAACTAATGAAAAACTGTTTTTT.

The chain couples TRBV27 to TRBJ1-6; TRBD1 matches 9 bases. J gave up 9 bases and V 7 bases, and 13 bases lay outside the gene matches. Germline CDR1 MNHEY, CDR2 SMNVEV (reference sequence). The CDR3 is 16 amino acids. The CDR3 DNA follows: TGTGCCAGCACCAAGATGGGACAGGGCAAAAGTTCACCCCTCCACTTT. Translation gives CASTKMGQGKSSPLHF.

J is TRBJ1-5 and V is TRBV7-8; 12 nucleotides agree with TRBD1. CDR1 and CDR2 from the germline V gene are SGHVS and FQNEAQ. Losses at the gene ends were 3 bases for V and 7 bases for J; bases not matched to a gene: 4. The CDR3 runs to 15 residues. The CDR3 region is CASSLGTGGSQPQHF. DNA for the CDR3: TGTGCCAGCAGCTTGGGGACAGGGGGCAGCCAGCCCCAGCATTTT.

The chain employs TRBV15 and TRBJ2-3; 14 bases agree with TRBD2. Germline loops: CDR1 LNHNV, CDR2 YYDKDF (reference sequence). The CDR3 length is 17 residues. The junction had 8 bases not matched to a gene; V was cut back by 5 bases and J by 4 bases. CDR3 in amino acids: CATSPGTSGSSSDTQYF. DNA for the CDR3: TGTGCCACCAGCCCCGGGACTAGCGGGAGTTCCTCAGATACGCAGTATTTT.

This clone was counted at least ten times. The chain uses TRBV11-3 and TRBJ1-2, with D hard to call. Trimming removed 0 bases from V and 4 bases from J, with 15 bases in between. The CDR3 is made up of 16 amino acids. Germline V gene lookup returns CDR1 SGHNT and CDR2 YENEEA. The chain's CDR3 is CASSLEGRSGSYGYTF. The CDR3 DNA reads as TGTGCCAGCAGCTTAGAGGGCCGGTCTGGAAGCTATGGCTACACCTTC.

V and J are TRBV6-1 and TRBJ1-6; D is perhaps TRBD1 (6 bases). Trimming removed 2 bases from V and 11 bases from J, with 16 bases in between. In germline, CDR1 is MNHNS, CDR2 SASEGT. The CDR3 has 15 residues. The CDR3 DNA follows: TGTGCCAGCAGTGAATCGATACAGGGTGTTCCACCCCTCCACTTT. This sequence encodes CASSESIQGVPPLHF.

The chain is built from TRBV4-1 and TRBJ2-2; tentative D call: TRBD2 (6 bases). This CDR3 spans 18 amino acids. Germline CDR1 and CDR2: MGHRA and YSYEKL. Trimming pared 2 bases from V and 2 bases from J, leaving 18 bases between. In DNA, the CDR3 is TGCGCCAGCAGCCAAAAACTGCCTGGCGGGGACAACACCGGGGAGCTGTTTTTT. Amino acids: CASSQKLPGGDNTGELFF.

CDR3 coding DNA: TGTGCCAGCAGAACTAGCGGGAGAGGAGAGCAGTTCTTC. It is translated as CASRTSGRGEQFF. The rearrangement joins TRBV14 to TRBJ2-1, with 11 bases fitting TRBD2. J gave up 10 bases and V 6 bases, and 5 bases lay outside the gene matches. Germline lookup yields CDR1 SGHDN and CDR2 FVKESK. CDR3 size: 13 residues.

V gene TRBV11-2 combines with J gene TRBJ1-1; TRBD1 aligns across 7 bases. This CDR3 is built from 16 residues. After removal of 5 bases from V and 1 base from J, the junction contained 10 bases not matched to a gene. Germline V gives CDR1 SGHAT, CDR2 FQNNGV. CDR3: CASSPPPGQRNTEAFF. The DNA of the CDR3 is TGTGCCAGCAGCCCCCCTCCGGGACAGCGGAACACTGAAGCTTTCTTT.

The chain links TRBV5-4 to TRBJ2-3; 10 nucleotides align to TRBD2. The CDR3 is made up of 15 amino acids. Losses at the gene ends were 1 base for V and 4 bases for J; bases not matched to a gene: 3. Per the germline V gene, CDR1 is SGHNT and CDR2 is YYREEE (reference sequence). CDR3 DNA sequence: TGTGCCAGCAGCTTGTCTAGCGGGAGATCAGATACGCAGTATTTT. Translation gives CASSLSSGRSDTQYF.